Following are 26 T cell receptor beta chains from one sample sequenced in a study of OX40 agonist ivuxolimab in advanced cancers. TCRdb's table, derived via immunoSEQ multiplex PCR, lists solely in-frame clones and lacks some. Of approximately 22,000 clones listed, approximately 80% were seen once; the top ten hold 25% to 30%. The input for sequencing was CD4+ or CD8+ T cells sorted from blood, taken in a trial of the OX40 agonist ivuxolimab. The receptor source for this set is an adult with an advanced solid tumor such as melanoma, head and neck, liver or kidney cancer.

This sequence joins TRBV7-9 and TRBJ2-7; tentatively, D is TRBD1 or TRBD2 (5 bases each). Germline V gene sequence: CDR1 SEHNR, CDR2 FQNEAQ (reference sequence). The CDR3 runs to 14 residues. The V end was cut by 7 bases, the J end by 4 bases, with 17 bases between. CDR3 coding DNA: TGTGCCAGCATGGGACCGCAGTCCCGGTACGAGCAGTACTTC. Protein sequence: CASMGPQSRYEQYF.

This chain connects TRBV27 to TRBJ1-5, with TRBD1 identical over 12 bases. Germline CDR1 and CDR2: MNHEY and SMNVEV (reference sequence). V dropped 7 bases and J dropped 6; count of bases not matched to a gene: 7. This CDR3 spans 15 amino acids. The CDR3 bases are TGTGCCAGCAAAGCGGGACAGGGGGCCGGTCAGCCCCAGCATTTT. It encodes CASKAGQGAGQPQHF.

The gene calls are TRBV4-1 and TRBJ2-7; 11 bases are a match to TRBD2. CDR1 is MGHRA and CDR2 is YSYEKL in the germline V gene. The CDR3 totals 16 residues. The junction had 9 bases not matched to a gene; V was cut back by 2 bases and J by 6 bases. The CDR3 loop reads CASSQSFGLAGSEQYF. CDR3 nucleotide sequence: TGCGCCAGCAGCCAATCCTTCGGACTAGCGGGCTCCGAGCAGTACTTC.

The V gene is TRBV4-1, the J gene TRBJ2-2; the match to TRBD1 covers 9 bases. V shed 1 base, J shed 4 bases, and the junction held 4 bases outside the gene matches. There are 16 residues in the CDR3. CDR1 MGHRA and CDR2 YSYEKL come from the germline V gene. This CDR3 reads CASSQAGTGSTGELFF. The CDR3 coding sequence is TGCGCCAGCAGCCAAGCCGGGACAGGGTCCACCGGGGAGCTGTTTTTT.

The chain joins TRBV15 to TRBJ2-5; maybe TRBD1 (6 bases). Germline V gives CDR1 LNHNV, CDR2 YYDKDF (reference sequence). Between the trimmed V and J ends, which lost 3 bases and 4 bases, there was a span of 15 bases. This CDR3 has 15 residues. The CDR3 loop is CATSSRQVMGETQYF. In nucleotides, the CDR3 is TGTGCCACCAGCAGTAGACAGGTCATGGGAGAGACCCAGTACTTC.

This chain links TRBV7-6 with TRBJ2-1; 9 bases line up with TRBD2. Trimming at V came to 4 bases and at J to 0 bases, leaving 19 bases not matched to a gene. The CDR3 consists of 21 residues. Germline CDR1 is SGHVS and CDR2 is FNYEAQ. CDR3 amino acids: CASSSFRASGILGSSYNEQFF. Here the CDR3 DNA reads TGTGCCAGCAGCTCCTTCCGGGCTAGCGGGATTTTAGGGTCCTCCTACAATGAGCAGTTCTTC. The whole variable domain, remainder taken from reference TRBV7-6 and TRBJ2-1, is GAGVSQSPRYKVTKRGQDVALRCDPISGHVSLYWYRQALGQGPEFLTYFNYEAQQDKSGLPNDRFSAERPEGSISTLTIQRTEQRDSAMYRCASSSFRASGILGSSYNEQFFGPGTRLTVL.

The chain combines TRBV4-2 with TRBJ2-5; the D gene is possibly TRBD2 (7 bases). The length of the CDR3 is 18 residues. Germline lookup yields CDR1 LGHNA and CDR2 YNFKEQ. V lost 0 bases to trimming and J lost 4 bases, with 21 bases between them. The CDR3 protein is CASSQDPMERGGGETQYF. DNA for the CDR3: TGTGCCAGCAGCCAAGATCCCATGGAGCGGGGAGGGGGAGAGACCCAGTACTTC.

The chain is built from TRBV6-5 and TRBJ2-1; no reliable D call. This CDR3 has 13 amino acids. Trimming took 6 bases from V and 6 from J, leaving 12 bases between them. Germline V gene sequence: CDR1 MNHEY, CDR2 SVGAGI. CDR3 sequence reads: CASSVTGPNEQFF. CDR3 nucleotide sequence: TGTGCCAGCAGCGTGACTGGCCCCAATGAGCAGTTCTTC.

The J gene is TRBJ2-7, the V gene TRBV15, with D uncertain. V lost 1 base to trimming and J lost 6 bases, with 13 bases between them. Germline V gives CDR1 LNHNV, CDR2 YYDKDF (reference sequence). The CDR3 is 14 residues long. The CDR3 DNA sequence: TGTGCCACCAGCAGAGTTCGGATCCTCGCCGAGCAGTACTTC. Its protein product is CATSRVRILAEQYF.

This clone was seen more than once but under ten times. This chain connects TRBV27 to TRBJ2-2; 8 positions agree with TRBD1. Trimming took 2 bases from V and 9 from J; bases not matched to a gene: 5. The germline V gene has CDR1 MNHEY and CDR2 SMNVEV (reference sequence). The CDR3 totals 14 residues. CDR3 residues: CASSLGQGNRELFF. CDR3 DNA: TGTGCCAGCAGTTTAGGACAGGGTAACAGGGAGCTGTTTTTT.

V is TRBV27 and J is TRBJ2-2; a possible D gene is TRBD2 (7 bases). V lost 4 bases and J lost 7, with 13 bases in between. The CDR3 runs to 14 residues. CDR1 and CDR2 from the germline V gene are MNHEY and SMNVEV (reference sequence). DNA for the CDR3: TGTGCCAGCAGTTGGGGGGGCGGCTACGGGGAGCTGTTTTTT. It encodes CASSWGGGYGELFF.

The CDR3 region has the DNA TGTGCCAGCAGTTTCGGACAGGCCTACGAGCAGTACTTC. This sequence encodes CASSFGQAYEQYF. The V gene is TRBV6-5, the J gene TRBJ2-7, with TRBD1 identical over 7 bases. J was trimmed by 2 bases and V by 4 bases; bases with no gene match: 2. The CDR3 runs 13 residues. The germline V gene encodes CDR1 MNHEY and CDR2 SVGAGI.

The sample holds a few counts of this clone. CDR3 DNA: TGCGCCAGCAGTGAGTCCTCCAGTTGGGGCATCTATGGCTACACCTTC. Translating it yields CASSESSSWGIYGYTF. The chain links TRBV10-1 to TRBJ1-2, with D maybe TRBD1 (5 bases). V was pared by 0 bases and J by 4 bases, with 15 bases between. This CDR3 has 16 amino acids. The germline V gene encodes CDR1 WNHNN and CDR2 SYGVQD (reference sequence).

The chain is built from TRBV7-8 and TRBJ2-1, with 11 positions matching TRBD2. This CDR3 spans 17 amino acids. The V gene end was trimmed by 0 bases and the J gene end by 8 bases; junction bases not matched to a gene: 9. Germline values: CDR1 SGHVS, CDR2 FQNEAQ. Written as DNA, the CDR3 is TGTGCCAGCAGCTTAGCACCTAGCGGGAGGTTGGGGTATGAGCAGTTCTTC. Encoded protein: CASSLAPSGRLGYEQFF.

This sequence joins TRBV2 and TRBJ2-1, with 10 bases that match TRBD2. The CDR3 is 14 amino acids. CDR1 and CDR2 (germline): SNHLY, FYNNEI. V trimming: 11 bases; J trimming: 7 bases; junction bases outside the gene matches: 11. DNA for the CDR3: TGTGCCCTCTTGGCTAGCGGGAGTGGGAATGAGCAGTTCTTC. This encodes CALLASGSGNEQFF.

The rearrangement uses TRBV28 and TRBJ2-2, with 11 bases matching TRBD1. The CDR3 is 15 amino acids. V dropped 6 bases and J dropped 3; count of bases not matched to a gene: 3. CDR1 is MDHEN and CDR2 is SYDVKM in the germline V gene. In nucleotides, the CDR3 is TGTGCCAGCAGGCAGGGACAGGGGGACACCGGGGAGCTGTTTTTT. This codes for CASRQGQGDTGELFF.

The chain has TRBV6-6 and TRBJ2-1; maybe TRBD1 (6 bases). CDR1 and CDR2 from the germline V gene are MNHNY and SVGAGI (reference sequence). CDR3 length: 15 residues. The germline V and J ends were trimmed by 7 bases and 3 bases, with 16 bases remaining between them. In DNA, the CDR3 is TGTGCCAGCACCTATGGGGGCCCAATCTACAATGAGCAGTTCTTC. Translation: CASTYGGPIYNEQFF.

This sequence joins TRBV5-4 and TRBJ2-7, with 8 bases aligning to TRBD2. The junction had 12 bases not matched to a gene; V was cut back by 4 bases and J by 6 bases. The CDR3 totals 15 residues. The germline CDR1 and CDR2 sequences are SGHNT and YYREEE (reference sequence). The DNA for the CDR3 is TGTGCCAGCAGCCCCGGCGAGCGGGAGTATGGCGAGCAGTACTTC. It specifies CASSPGEREYGEQYF.

The CDR3 DNA follows: TGTGCCAGCAGCTTGCGGCTAGCGGGCTACTCCTACAATGAGCAGTTCTTC. This translates into CASSLRLAGYSYNEQFF. The chain employs TRBV5-4 and TRBJ2-1; TRBD2 aligns across 8 bases. V shed 1 base, J shed 0 bases, and the junction held 6 bases outside the gene matches. The CDR3 is 17 amino acids. Germline V gives CDR1 SGHNT, CDR2 YYREEE (reference sequence).

This chain uses TRBV4-1 with TRBJ1-5, with 8 bases fitting TRBD1. Germline lookup yields CDR1 MGHRA and CDR2 YSYEKL. With 3 bases clipped from V and 5 bases from J, the junction kept 3 bases outside the gene matches. The CDR3 totals 14 residues. The CDR3 sequence is CASSHGQGDQPQHF. The CDR3 DNA reads TGCGCCAGCAGCCACGGACAGGGAGATCAGCCCCAGCATTTT.

V gene TRBV6-5 combines with J gene TRBJ2-7; 9 nucleotides match TRBD2. With V trimmed by 6 bases and J by 2 bases, 5 bases remained unmatched. The CDR3 totals 14 residues. The germline V gene has CDR1 MNHEY and CDR2 SVGAGI. The CDR3 DNA reads TGTGCCAGCAGAAGACTAGCGGATGCCTACGAGCAGTACTTC. Encoded protein: CASRRLADAYEQYF.

The gene calls are TRBV5-8 and TRBJ2-1; D is unclear. CDR3 length: 15 amino acids. The V gene's germline CDR1 is SGHTS and CDR2 YDEGEE. V was cut by 2 bases and J by 4 bases, with 13 bases left in between. The CDR3 nucleotides are TGTGCCAGCAGCTTCACGAAGAAGGGATACAATGAGCAGTTCTTC. Protein product: CASSFTKKGYNEQFF.

This sequence joins TRBV7-2 and TRBJ2-5; D ambiguous. The DNA matches TRBJ2-7 better at its end, which makes the J call doubtful. Germline CDR1 and CDR2: SGHTA and FQGNSA. This CDR3 has 11 residues. CDR3 in DNA: TGTGCCAGCAGGGTAGGTTACGAGCAGTACTTC. Translating gives CASRVGYEQYF.

The chain couples TRBV5-6 to TRBJ2-7; tentatively, D is TRBD1 or TRBD2 (5 bases each). The ends were cut back, 3 bases at V and 3 bases at J, with 10 bases in the middle. The CDR3 is made up of 13 amino acids. The germline V gene encodes CDR1 SGHDT and CDR2 YYEEEE. This CDR3 reads CASSSRDHYEQYF. Written as DNA, the CDR3 is TGTGCCAGCAGCTCCAGGGACCACTACGAGCAGTACTTC.

V usage is TRBV10-3 and J usage is TRBJ2-5; TRBD1 aligns across 7 bases. Germline CDR1 reads ENHRY; CDR2 reads SYGVKD. There are 16 residues in the CDR3. V dropped 3 bases and J dropped 5; count of bases not matched to a gene: 12. In DNA form, the CDR3 reads TGTGCCATCAGTGAAAGACAGGGCCCCATCGCGGAGACCCAGTACTTC. It yields the protein CAISERQGPIAETQYF.

The rearrangement uses TRBV5-6 and TRBJ1-1; perhaps TRBD1 as D (6 bases). The germline V and J ends were trimmed by 2 bases and 11 bases, with 13 bases remaining between them. CDR3 size: 12 residues. Germline-derived CDR1 and CDR2 are SGHDT and YYEEEE. Here the CDR3 DNA reads TGTGCCAGCAGCTTATCGGCAGGGGACGCTTTCTTT. Protein: CASSLSAGDAFF.